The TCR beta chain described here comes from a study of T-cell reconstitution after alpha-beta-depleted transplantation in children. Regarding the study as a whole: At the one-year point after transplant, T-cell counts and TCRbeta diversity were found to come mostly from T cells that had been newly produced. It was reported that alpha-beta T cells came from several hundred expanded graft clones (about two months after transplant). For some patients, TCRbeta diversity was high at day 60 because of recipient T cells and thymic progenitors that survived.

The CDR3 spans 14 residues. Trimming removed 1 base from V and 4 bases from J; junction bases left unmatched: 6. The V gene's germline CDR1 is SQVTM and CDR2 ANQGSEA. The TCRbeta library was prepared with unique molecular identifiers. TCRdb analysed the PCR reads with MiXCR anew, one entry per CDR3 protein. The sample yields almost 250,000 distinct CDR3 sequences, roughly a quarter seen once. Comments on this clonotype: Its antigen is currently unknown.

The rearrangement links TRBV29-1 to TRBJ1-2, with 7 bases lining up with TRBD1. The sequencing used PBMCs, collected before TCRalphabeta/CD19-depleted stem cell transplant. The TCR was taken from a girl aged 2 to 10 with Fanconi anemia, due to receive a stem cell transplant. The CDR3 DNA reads TGCAGCGTTGAAGCCCGGGACAGCGTCTATGGCTACACCTTC. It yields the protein CSVEARDSVYGYTF.